The 5 T cell receptor beta chains listed next were all sequenced from one sample in a study of technical replicates of blood from several donors. Generated by immunoSEQ multiplex PCR, the TCRdb table keeps only in-frame clones and is missing some. The repertoire holds almost 90,000 clones, about 95% seen once, with 0.34% in the top ten. The sample taken for sequencing was T cells isolated from PBMCs. The receptors stem from a human donor in good health.

The chain couples TRBV9 to TRBJ2-3; D is uncertain. V was cut by 5 bases and J by 4 bases, with 5 bases left in between. This CDR3 spans 11 amino acids. Germline values: CDR1 SGDLS, CDR2 YYNGEE. CDR3 in DNA: TGTGCCAGCAGTTTATCAGATACGCAGTATTTT. Protein sequence: CASSLSDTQYF. Full variable domain (missing parts from reference TRBV9 and TRBJ2-3): DSGVTQTPKHLITATGQRVTLRCSPRSGDLSVYWYQQSLDQGLQFLIQYYNGEERAKGNILERFSAQQFPDLHSELNLSSLELGDSALYFCASSLSDTQYFGPGTRLTVL.

The genes are TRBV6-6 and TRBJ2-2, with 7 bases matching TRBD2. The germline V gene encodes CDR1 MNHNY and CDR2 SVGAGI (reference sequence). J lost 1 base, V lost 8 bases, and 7 bases had no gene match. The CDR3 runs 15 residues. The CDR3 sequence is CASLLQRGNTGELFF. Written as DNA, the CDR3 is TGTGCCAGCCTACTACAGCGGGGGAACACCGGGGAGCTGTTTTTT.

J is TRBJ2-1 and V is TRBV4-1; TRBD2 matches 11 bases. This CDR3 contains 17 residues. Germline V gene sequence: CDR1 MGHRA, CDR2 YSYEKL. Trimming at V came to 4 bases and at J to 4 bases, leaving 9 bases not matched to a gene. CDR3 loop: CASSPTLASGRYNEQFF. Written as DNA, the CDR3 is TGCGCCAGCAGCCCGACTCTGGCTAGCGGGAGGTACAATGAGCAGTTCTTC.

CDR3 DNA: TGTGCCAGCGCCTCCCTCCACGGGGGTTACGAGCAGTACTTC. Residues: CASASLHGGYEQYF. The chain uses TRBV5-6 and TRBJ2-7; D may be TRBD2 (6 bases). Germline assignment: CDR1 SGHDT and CDR2 YYEEEE. V lost 7 bases, J lost 4 bases, and 18 bases lay in between. The CDR3 is 14 amino acids.

This clone was seen a handful of times. The rearrangement joins TRBV9 to TRBJ2-2, with no clear D. The germline gives CDR1 SGDLS, CDR2 YYNGEE. CDR3 length: 13 residues. V lost 0 bases and J 4 bases, leaving 4 bases between the germline ends. CDR3 amino acids: CASSVDSTGELFF. The CDR3 DNA is TGTGCCAGCAGCGTAGACTCCACCGGGGAGCTGTTTTTT.